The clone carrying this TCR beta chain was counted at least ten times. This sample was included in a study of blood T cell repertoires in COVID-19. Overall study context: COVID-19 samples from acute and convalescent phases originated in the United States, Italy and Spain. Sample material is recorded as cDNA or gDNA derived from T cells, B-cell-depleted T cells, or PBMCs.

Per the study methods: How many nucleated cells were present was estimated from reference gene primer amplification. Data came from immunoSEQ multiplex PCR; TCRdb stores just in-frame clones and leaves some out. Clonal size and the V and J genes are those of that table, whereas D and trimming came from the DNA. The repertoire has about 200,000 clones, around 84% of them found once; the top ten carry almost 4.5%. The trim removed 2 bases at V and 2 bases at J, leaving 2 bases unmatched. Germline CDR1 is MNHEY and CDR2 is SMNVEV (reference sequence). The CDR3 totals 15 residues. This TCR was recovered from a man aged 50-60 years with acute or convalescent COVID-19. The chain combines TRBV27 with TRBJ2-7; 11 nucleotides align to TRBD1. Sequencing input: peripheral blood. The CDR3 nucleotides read TGTGCCAGCAGTTTAAAGGGACAGGGGGCCTACGAGCAGTACTTC. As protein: CASSLKGQGAYEQYF.